This TCR beta chain was documented in a study of OX40 agonist ivuxolimab in advanced cancers. Sequenced by immunoSEQ multiplex PCR; TCRdb stores in-frame clones only, minus some. This sample yields tens of thousands of clones, of which 83% are seen a single time; 0.75% to 1% belongs to the top ten. The CDR3 loop spans 16 amino acids. V was pared by 3 bases and J by 1 base, with 10 bases between. Per the germline V gene, CDR1 is SGHDN and CDR2 is FVKESK. This TCR came from an adult with an advanced solid tumor such as melanoma, head and neck, liver or kidney cancer. The material was CD4+ or CD8+ T cells sorted from blood, obtained in a trial of the OX40 agonist ivuxolimab. V is TRBV14 and J is TRBJ2-6; TRBD1 is a possible D gene (6 bases). The CDR3 spells CASSHYRASGANVLTF. The DNA for the CDR3 is TGTGCCAGCAGCCATTACAGGGCTTCTGGGGCCAACGTCCTGACTTTC.